The rows below give T cell receptor beta chains drawn from one sample of a study of beta chain features in type 1 diabetes. Profiling relied on immunoSEQ multiplex PCR, and the TCRdb table lists in-frame clones only, not all of them. The sample has 250,000 or so clones; about 14% are singletons. The sample comprised naive CD4+ T cells from blood. These receptor sequences come from a man aged 25 to 40 with type 1 diabetes. The CDR3 runs from the conserved cysteine through the conserved F or W. The D gene is left open where the match is weak. Size is stated for part of the rows, as once, few or many counts, or as a class when the clone is expanded.

TGTGCCATCAGTGACCGTACCTACGAGCAGTACTTC	CAISDRTYEQYF	-	TRBJ2-7	-	12	TRBV10-3
TGTGCCTGGAAACGGGAGAACTATGGCTACACCTTC	CAWKRENYGYTF	-	TRBJ1-2	few	12	TRBV30
TGTGCCTGGAGTGTCCTGGGGCTGACCTACGAGCAGTACTTC	CAWSVLGLTYEQYF	-	TRBJ2-7	-	14	TRBV30
TGCGCCAGCAGCCAAGATGGCATGAACACTGAAGCTTTCTTT	CASSQDGMNTEAFF	-	TRBJ1-1	-	14	TRBV4-1
TGTGCCAGCAGCCCAATGGAGGGGGCAGAGGGCTACACCTTC	CASSPMEGAEGYTF	TRBD1	TRBJ1-2	few	14	TRBV11-2
TGTGCCAGCAGCCGGACCGGACAGTTCAATGAGCAGTTCTTC	CASSRTGQFNEQFF	-	TRBJ2-1	few	14	TRBV7-9
TGTGCCAGCAGTGACCCGGGACAGGGATGGGAGACCCAGTACTTC	CASSDPGQGWETQYF	TRBD1	TRBJ2-5	-	15	TRBV25-1
TGTGCCAGCAGTTCGACAGGGGGCCTTTCCTACGAGCAGTACTTC	CASSSTGGLSYEQYF	TRBD1	TRBJ2-7	-	15	TRBV27
TGTGCCAGCAGCCCCGGACTAGCGGGGGAGACCCAGTACTTC	CASSPGLAGETQYF	TRBD2	TRBJ2-5	few	14	TRBV7-9
TGCGCCAGCAGTCAATCTCTATCTGGGGCTAGCGACTACGAGCAGTACTTC	CASSQSLSGASDYEQYF	-	TRBJ2-7	few	17	TRBV23-1
TGTGCCAGCAGCCCAAGACAGGACCGAGCCTACGAGCAGTACTTC	CASSPRQDRAYEQYF	-	TRBJ2-7	few	15	TRBV9
TGTGCCAGTAGGAACCGGGACTTCTCCTACGAGCAGTACTTC	CASRNRDFSYEQYF	-	TRBJ2-7	-	14	TRBV19
TGTGCCACCGGTTTGAGCTACGAGCAGTACTTC	CATGLSYEQYF	-	TRBJ2-7	-	11	TRBV6-6
TGTGCCAGCAACCCCATGGGGGGGGTCAATGAGCAGTTCTTC	CASNPMGGVNEQFF	TRBD2	TRBJ2-1	-	14	TRBV7-9
TGTGCCAGCTCACCACCTGGGGGGGACAATCAGCCCCAGCATTTT	CASSPPGGDNQPQHF	-	TRBJ1-5	-	15	TRBV18
TGTGCCAGTAGTGACCGTGGCTCGGGACAGCAGGCAAGCTATGGCTACACCTTC	CASSDRGSGQQASYGYTF	TRBD1	TRBJ1-2	few	18	TRBV19
TGTGCCAGCAGTTTGGCCGACATCGCCTCCACCTTC	CASSLADIASTF	-	TRBJ1-2	-	12	TRBV28
TGTGCCAGCAGTTTATTACAGGTCCCTAGCACAGATACGCAGTATTTT	CASSLLQVPSTDTQYF	-	TRBJ2-3	few	16	TRBV27